These 10 T cell receptor beta chains share one sample of origin, sequenced in a study of blood T cell repertoires in COVID-19. Only in-frame clones appear in the TCRdb table, and some are missing; sequencing was by immunoSEQ multiplex PCR. The data contain some 390,000 clones, approximately 90% of them seen just once; the ten biggest clones take up about 1.1%. The specimen sequenced was PBMCs or T cells enriched from blood (not recorded which). The receptors come from a man under 40 who had recovered from COVID-19.

In DNA form, the CDR3 reads TGTGCCAGCAGTTACAGCTACGCAGGGTTTTACGAGCAGTACTTC. As protein: CASSYSYAGFYEQYF. V usage is TRBV6-5 and J usage is TRBJ2-7; D possibly corresponds to TRBD1 (5 bases). V shed 2 bases and J shed 4 bases, with 15 bases lying between them. Germline CDR1 reads MNHEY; CDR2 reads SVGAGI. The length of the CDR3 is 15 residues.

This clone appeared once. The chain combines TRBV12-5 with TRBJ1-1, with TRBD1 matching 8 bases. J was trimmed by 4 bases and V by 5 bases; bases with no gene match: 9. The CDR3 extends over 15 amino acids. Germline CDR1 LGHNT, CDR2 FRNRAP. In DNA, the CDR3 is TGTGCTAGTGGTCCCTCGACAGGGGTGGGCACTGAAGCTTTCTTT. It translates to CASGPSTGVGTEAFF. The complete variable domain, with remaining parts taken from reference TRBV12-5 and TRBJ1-1, reads DARVTQTPRHKVTEMGQEVTMRCQPILGHNTVFWYRQTMMQGLELLAYFRNRAPLDDSGMPKDRFSAEMPDATLATLKIQPSEPRDSAVYFCASGPSTGVGTEAFFGQGTRLTVV.

This sequence joins TRBV2 and TRBJ2-5; maybe TRBD1 (6 bases). With 4 bases removed from V and 4 bases from J, the gap between germline ends came to 10 bases. The germline V gene has CDR1 SNHLY and CDR2 FYNNEI. The CDR3 has 13 residues. This CDR3 reads CASSVGRGETQYF. The CDR3 DNA reads as TGTGCCAGCAGTGTAGGCAGGGGAGAGACCCAGTACTTC.

This chain links TRBV28 with TRBJ1-5; TRBD1 matches at 12 bases. Germline V gene lookup returns CDR1 MDHEN and CDR2 SYDVKM. The CDR3 sequence is 19 residues long. Trimming cost V 5 bases and J 3 bases; bases outside gene matches: 14. The DNA of the CDR3 is TGTGCCAGCAGTATTCATCGGGACAGGGGGCGGCTCTACAATCAGCCCCAGCATTTT. Amino acid sequence: CASSIHRDRGRLYNQPQHF. The complete variable domain, with remaining parts taken from reference TRBV28 and TRBJ1-5, reads DVKVTQSSRYLVKRTGEKVFLECVQDMDHENMFWYRQDPGLGLRLIYFSYDVKMKEKGDIPEGYSVSREKKERFSLILESASTNQTSMYLCASSIHRDRGRLYNQPQHFGDGTRLSIL.

The DNA for the CDR3 is TGTGCCAGCAGCTCCCGGGACACCTCACATGGGGGGGTTAGGTACTTC. Translating gives CASSSRDTSHGGVRYF. This chain uses TRBV7-9 with TRBJ2-4; D might be TRBD2 (7 bases). The CDR3 has 16 amino acids. CDR1 is SEHNR, CDR2 FQNEAQ, per germline (reference sequence). The V end lost 4 bases, the J end lost 15 bases, and 28 bases lay between the germline ends.

V gene TRBV19 combines with J gene TRBJ1-2, with 9 bases aligning to TRBD1. Losses at the gene ends were 5 bases for V and 6 bases for J; bases not matched to a gene: 10. The CDR3 spans 15 residues. CDR1 is LNHDA, CDR2 SQIVND, per germline (reference sequence). DNA of the CDR3: TGTGCCAGTAGTCCTCCGGGACAGGGAGTAAATGGCTACACCTTC. Encoded protein: CASSPPGQGVNGYTF.

The rearrangement joins TRBV28 to TRBJ1-3; TRBD1 matches at 8 bases. Germline values: CDR1 MDHEN, CDR2 SYDVKM. This CDR3 has 13 residues. V shed 8 bases, J shed 2 bases, and the junction held 2 bases outside the gene matches. CDR3 DNA: TGTGCCAGCCAGGGGGCGCCTGGAAACACCATATATTTT. Amino acid sequence: CASQGAPGNTIYF.

The genes are TRBV4-1 and TRBJ2-5, with 7 bases fitting TRBD2. The CDR3 is made up of 15 amino acids. V shed 0 bases and J 9 bases; nucleotides not matched to a gene: 10. From germline, CDR1 is MGHRA and CDR2 YSYEKL. CDR3 region: CASSQDPGGSGAQYF. The CDR3 DNA reads as TGCGCCAGCAGCCAAGATCCTGGCGGGAGTGGGGCCCAGTACTTC.

The CDR3: CASRRDSNTEAFF. The DNA for the CDR3 is TGCGCCAGCAGAAGGGACAGTAACACTGAAGCTTTCTTT. The chain has TRBV5-1 and TRBJ1-1; 7 nucleotides line up with TRBD1. Germline assignment: CDR1 SGHRS and CDR2 YFSETQ. This CDR3 has 13 amino acids. V lost 5 bases, J lost 2 bases, and 3 bases stayed unmatched.

There are a few counts of this clone. The J gene is TRBJ2-7, the V gene TRBV7-9; TRBD1 might be the D (5 bases). CDR1 SEHNR and CDR2 FQNEAQ come from the germline V gene (reference sequence). V shed 7 bases and J shed 0 bases, with 13 bases lying between them. The CDR3 totals 14 residues. CDR3 protein: CASNQGAVSYEQYF. The DNA of the CDR3 is TGTGCCAGCAACCAAGGGGCCGTCTCCTACGAGCAGTACTTC.